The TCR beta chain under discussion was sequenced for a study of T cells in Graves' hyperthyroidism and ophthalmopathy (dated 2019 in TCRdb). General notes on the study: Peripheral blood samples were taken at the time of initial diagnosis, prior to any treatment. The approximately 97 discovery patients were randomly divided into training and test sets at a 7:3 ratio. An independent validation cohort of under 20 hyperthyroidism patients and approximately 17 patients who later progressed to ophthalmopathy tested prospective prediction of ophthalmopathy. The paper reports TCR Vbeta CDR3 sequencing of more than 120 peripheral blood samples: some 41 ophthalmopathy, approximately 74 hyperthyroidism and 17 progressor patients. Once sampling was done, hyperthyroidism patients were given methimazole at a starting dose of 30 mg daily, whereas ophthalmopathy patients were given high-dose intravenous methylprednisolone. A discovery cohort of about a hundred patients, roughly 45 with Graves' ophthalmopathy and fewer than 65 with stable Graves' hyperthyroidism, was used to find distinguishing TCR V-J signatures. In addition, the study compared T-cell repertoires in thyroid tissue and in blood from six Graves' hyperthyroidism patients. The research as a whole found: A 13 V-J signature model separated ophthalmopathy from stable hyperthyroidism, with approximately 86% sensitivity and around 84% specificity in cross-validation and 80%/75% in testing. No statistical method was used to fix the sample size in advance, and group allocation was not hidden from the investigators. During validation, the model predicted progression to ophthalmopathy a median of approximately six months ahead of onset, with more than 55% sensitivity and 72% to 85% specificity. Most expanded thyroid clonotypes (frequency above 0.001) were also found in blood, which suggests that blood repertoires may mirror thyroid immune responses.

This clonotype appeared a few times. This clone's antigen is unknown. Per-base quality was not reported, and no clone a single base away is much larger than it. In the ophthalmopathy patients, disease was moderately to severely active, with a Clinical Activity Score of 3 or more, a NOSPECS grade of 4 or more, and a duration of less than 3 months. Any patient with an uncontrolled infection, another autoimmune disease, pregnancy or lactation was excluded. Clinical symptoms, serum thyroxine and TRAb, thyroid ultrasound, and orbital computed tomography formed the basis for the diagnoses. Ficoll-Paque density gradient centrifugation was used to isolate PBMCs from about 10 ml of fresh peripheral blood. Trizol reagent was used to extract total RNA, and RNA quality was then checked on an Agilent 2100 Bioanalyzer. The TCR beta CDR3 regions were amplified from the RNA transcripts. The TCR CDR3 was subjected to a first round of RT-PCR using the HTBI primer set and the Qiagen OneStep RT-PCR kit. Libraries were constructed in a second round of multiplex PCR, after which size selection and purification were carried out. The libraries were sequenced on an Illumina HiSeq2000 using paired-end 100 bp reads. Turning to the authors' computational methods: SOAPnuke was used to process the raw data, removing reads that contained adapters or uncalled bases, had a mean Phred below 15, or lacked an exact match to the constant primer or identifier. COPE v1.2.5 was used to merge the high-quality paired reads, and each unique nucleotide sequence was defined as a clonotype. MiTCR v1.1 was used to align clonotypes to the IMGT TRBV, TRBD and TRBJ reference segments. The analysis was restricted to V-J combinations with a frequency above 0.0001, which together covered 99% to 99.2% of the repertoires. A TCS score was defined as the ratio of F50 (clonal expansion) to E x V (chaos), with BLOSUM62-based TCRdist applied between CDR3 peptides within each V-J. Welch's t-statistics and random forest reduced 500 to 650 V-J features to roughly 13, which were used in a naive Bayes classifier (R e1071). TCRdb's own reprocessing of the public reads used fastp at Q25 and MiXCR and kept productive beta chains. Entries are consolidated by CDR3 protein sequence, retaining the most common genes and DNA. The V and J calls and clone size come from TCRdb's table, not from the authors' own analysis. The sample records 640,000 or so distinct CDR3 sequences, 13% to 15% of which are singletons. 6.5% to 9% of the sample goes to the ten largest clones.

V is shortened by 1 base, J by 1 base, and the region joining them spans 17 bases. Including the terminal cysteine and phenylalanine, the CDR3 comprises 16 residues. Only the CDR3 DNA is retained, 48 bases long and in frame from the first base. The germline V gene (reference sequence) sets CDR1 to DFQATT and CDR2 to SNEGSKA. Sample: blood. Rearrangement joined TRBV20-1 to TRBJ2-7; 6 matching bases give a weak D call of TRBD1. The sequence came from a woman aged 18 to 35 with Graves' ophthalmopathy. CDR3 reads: CSARGLGRTESYEQYF. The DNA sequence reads TGCAGTGCTAGAGGGCTAGGGCGGACAGAATCCTACGAGCAGTACTTC.